This T cell receptor beta chain was recorded in a study of blood T cell repertoires in COVID-19. Across the study: Sample material is recorded as cDNA or gDNA derived from T cells, B-cell-depleted T cells, or PBMCs.

Assay: immunoSEQ multiplex PCR; the TCRdb copy retains only in-frame clones and omits some. The table shows 400,000 to 450,000 clones, with roughly 91% occurring only once. The CDR3 sequence is 14 residues long. Germline V gives CDR1 GTSNPN, CDR2 SVGIG (reference sequence). V was pared by 4 bases and J by 6 bases, with 19 bases between. The receptor comes from a young man who had recovered from COVID-19. The chain carries TRBV30 and TRBJ2-7; perhaps TRBD1 as D (6 bases). The sequenced sample was PBMCs or T cells enriched from blood (not recorded which). The CDR3 sequence: CAWNGVGAAIEQYF. The CDR3 nucleotides are TGTGCCTGGAATGGAGTGGGGGCGGCGATCGAGCAGTACTTC.